The present T cell receptor (beta chain) was sequenced within a study of response to subunit inactivated influenza vaccine. MiXCR, applied by TCRdb to the RT-PCR reads, yields one record per CDR3 protein. Counted here are a few hundred thousand distinct CDR3 sequences, 22% occurring once; the ten biggest clones make up about a tenth. Study-wide findings and caveats: Each seasonal flu vaccination may recruit only limited new T cells, authors suggested.

This clonotype was picked up many times. Its antigen is currently unknown. Between the trimmed V and J ends, which lost 7 bases and 3 bases, there was a span of 18 bases. Germline lookup yields CDR1 ENHRY and CDR2 SYGVKD. The length of the CDR3 is 15 residues. The chain combines TRBV10-3 with TRBJ1-2, with D possibly being TRBD1 (6 bases). Sequenced material: PBMCs from blood, taken roughly 20 months after vaccination. The sequence was obtained from a man between 50 and 75 years old who received an inactivated influenza vaccine. This CDR3 reads CAINFAGGVDYGYTF. The CDR3 coding sequence is TGTGCCATCAATTTTGCGGGGGGCGTCGACTATGGCTACACCTTC.